The next 12 T cell receptor beta chains were all read from a single sample in a study of beta chain features in type 1 diabetes. Expressed TCRB transcripts were sequenced, since all the RNA that had been isolated was reverse transcribed. The protocol was immunoSEQ multiplex PCR, while the TCRdb copy is restricted to in-frame clones and leaves out a portion. The table records 130,000 to 150,000 clones, 6% to 7.5% of them present only once. The sequencing input was central memory CD4+ T cells from blood. The source is a woman aged 25 to 39 in good health.

This clone was seen a single time. The rearrangement links TRBV6-5 to TRBJ2-2; 9 bases are a match to TRBD2. V dropped 6 bases and J dropped 2; count of bases not matched to a gene: 4. The CDR3 covers 15 residues. Germline V gene lookup returns CDR1 MNHEY and CDR2 SVGAGI. CDR3: CASRGLAANTGELFF. The CDR3 DNA reads TGTGCCAGCAGGGGACTAGCTGCTAACACCGGGGAGCTGTTTTTT.

The chain employs TRBV7-9 and TRBJ2-3; tentatively, D is TRBD1 (5 bases). This CDR3 has 18 residues. Looked up from germline, CDR1 is SEHNR and CDR2 is FQNEAQ (reference sequence). Trimming cost V 1 base and J 0 bases, with 17 bases left between them. CDR3 sequence reads: CASSLGVGRVSSTDTQYF. The CDR3, as DNA: TGTGCCAGCAGCTTAGGGGTTGGCAGGGTGTCAAGCACAGATACGCAGTATTTT.

This clone was seen ten or more times. The CDR3 DNA sequence: TGTGCCAGCAGCCAAGCTAGCGGGGGGTACCAAGAGACCCAGTACTTC. It translates to CASSQASGGYQETQYF. This sequence joins TRBV14 and TRBJ2-5, with 11 bases fitting TRBD2. Germline V gives CDR1 SGHDN, CDR2 FVKESK. V shed 1 base and J 0 bases; nucleotides not matched to a gene: 1. The length of the CDR3 is 16 residues.

The gene calls are TRBV11-1 and TRBJ2-4, with D possibly matching TRBD1 (5 bases). The germline V and J ends were trimmed by 6 bases and 7 bases, with 13 bases remaining between them. The CDR3 is 13 residues long. Germline CDR1 and CDR2: SGHAT and FQDESV (reference sequence). CDR3 amino acids: CASSRQTSNIQYF. CDR3 DNA sequence: TGTGCCAGCAGTAGACAGACGTCGAACATTCAGTACTTC.

This chain joins TRBV11-1 and TRBJ2-7; 7 positions agree with TRBD1. Trimming removed 2 bases from V and 2 bases from J; junction bases left unmatched: 6. Germline V gene sequence: CDR1 SGHAT, CDR2 FQDESV (reference sequence). This CDR3 spans 15 amino acids. CDR3 sequence: CASSLSRTGTYEQYF. As DNA, the CDR3 is TGTGCCAGCAGCTTATCCCGGACAGGAACCTACGAGCAGTACTTC.

The J gene is TRBJ2-7, the V gene TRBV28; D is ambiguous. V gave up 1 base and J gave up 0 bases, with 10 bases separating them. The CDR3 length is 15 residues. The V gene's germline CDR1 is MDHEN and CDR2 SYDVKM. For the CDR3, the DNA is TGTGCCAGCAGTTTATTCGTACAGAACTCCTACGAGCAGTACTTC. Protein: CASSLFVQNSYEQYF.

This clone was detected ten times or more. This chain uses TRBV5-1 with TRBJ2-5, with 9 bases lining up with TRBD1. J gave up 5 bases and V 4 bases, and 9 bases lay outside the gene matches. This CDR3 has 15 residues. CDR1 and CDR2 (germline): SGHRS, YFSETQ. Written as DNA, the CDR3 is TGCGCCAGCAGCACCGGGACAGGGCTCATGGAGACCCAGTACTTC. This translates into CASSTGTGLMETQYF. Drawing the rest from reference TRBV5-1 and TRBJ2-5, the complete variable domain is KAGVTQTPRYLIKTRGQQVTLSCSPISGHRSVSWYQQTPGQGLQFLFEYFSETQRNKGNFPGRFSGRQFSNSRSEMNVSTLELGDSALYLCASSTGTGLMETQYFGPGTRLLVL.

The chain links TRBV4-3 to TRBJ1-1; D unclear. The CDR3 covers 14 residues. CDR1 and CDR2 (germline): LGHNA, YSLEER. V lost 3 bases and J 4 bases, leaving 12 bases between the germline ends. In DNA form, the CDR3 reads TGCGCCAGCAGCCATTGGAACCGGGGCACTGAAGCTTTCTTT. Amino acid sequence: CASSHWNRGTEAFF.

The J gene is TRBJ2-2, the V gene TRBV18; 7 bases are shared with TRBD2. CDR1 and CDR2 (germline): KGHSH, LQKENI. V lost 2 bases to trimming and J lost 6 bases; unmatched junction nucleotides: 6. The CDR3 extends over 15 amino acids. The CDR3 coding sequence is TGTGCCAGCTCACCAGGCGGGAGTAGCGCCGGGGAGCTGTTTTTT. This codes for CASSPGGSSAGELFF.

The chain links TRBV5-1 to TRBJ2-7; 10 bases align to TRBD2. J lost 7 bases, V lost 7 bases, and 8 bases had no gene match. Looked up from germline, CDR1 is SGHRS and CDR2 is YFSETQ. CDR3 length: 13 amino acids. The CDR3 loop is CASGPGTSVEQYF. CDR3 DNA: TGCGCCAGCGGCCCCGGGACTAGCGTTGAGCAGTACTTC. Combining the CDR3 with reference TRBV5-1 and TRBJ2-7 gives the whole variable domain KAGVTQTPRYLIKTRGQQVTLSCSPISGHRSVSWYQQTPGQGLQFLFEYFSETQRNKGNFPGRFSGRQFSNSRSEMNVSTLELGDSALYLCASGPGTSVEQYFGPGTRLTVT.

This clone appeared a few times. The chain uses TRBV11-1 and TRBJ2-3; no clear D gene. This CDR3 spans 13 amino acids. Between the trimmed V and J ends, which lost 6 bases and 7 bases, there was a span of 14 bases. Germline V gives CDR1 SGHAT, CDR2 FQDESV (reference sequence). Here the CDR3 DNA reads TGTGCCAGCAGACCATCCCCGGAGCATACGCAGTATTTT. This sequence encodes CASRPSPEHTQYF.

This clone was recorded a few times. The genes are TRBV7-9 and TRBJ2-1, with TRBD2 matching 9 bases. The CDR3 covers 15 residues. The trim removed 2 bases at V and 8 bases at J, leaving 7 bases unmatched. Germline V lookup: CDR1 SEHNR, CDR2 FQNEAQ (reference sequence). The CDR3 nucleotides read TGTGCCAGCAGCTTAAGTGCGGGAGGGCTCGATGAGCAGTTCTTC. Encoded protein: CASSLSAGGLDEQFF. Variable domain in full (rest from reference TRBV7-9 and TRBJ2-1): DTGVSQNPRHKITKRGQNVTFRCDPISEHNRLYWYRQTLGQGPEFLTYFQNEAQLEKSRLLSDRFSAERPKGSFSTLEIQRTEQGDSAMYLCASSLSAGGLDEQFFGPGTRLTVL.